The sequence of this TCR beta chain was determined in a study of blood T cell repertoires in COVID-19. Study processing details: Reference gene primer amplification gave estimated nucleated cell counts. The repertoire was sequenced with immunoSEQ multiplex PCR; TCRdb's copy has only in-frame clones and lacks some. V, J and clone size derive from that table, while D and trimming were established from the DNA sequence. The sample lists roughly 670,000 clones, around 89% occurring once. The V gene's germline CDR1 is SGHNT and CDR2 YYREEE (reference sequence). After removal of 4 bases from V and 6 bases from J, the junction contained 10 bases not matched to a gene. The CDR3 covers 16 residues.

The sequenced material came from peripheral blood. V is TRBV5-4 and J is TRBJ2-1; the match to TRBD2 covers 10 bases. This TCR was recovered from a woman aged 18-29 years with acute or convalescent COVID-19. CDR3: CASSPRWLAGVNEQFF. CDR3 DNA: TGTGCCAGCAGCCCCCGGTGGCTAGCGGGGGTCAATGAGCAGTTCTTC.